This entry features one T cell receptor (beta chain) sequence. Its antigen is undetermined. The sample is drawn from a study of shared clonotypes between healthy human individuals. Broader study findings: Sorted-subset sequencing, rarefaction showed, was incomplete despite large depth.

The naive CD8 population came from CD45RO-negative cells selected for CCR7, without terminally differentiated effector memory CD45RA+ cells. The donors, healthy adults who were HIV-negative, had experienced no recent acute infections or vaccinations. In the study's own analysis: From ImmunoSEQ came sequences covering only the junction and carrying no quality scores, so filtering differed. Libraries were prepared by immunoSEQ multiplex PCR; TCRdb keeps only in-frame clonotypes and omits some of them. Clone size and the V and J calls come from that table; the DNA yielded D and trimming. The data show 2 million to 2.5 million clones, about 95% seen once. The V end was cut by 3 bases, the J end by 5 bases, with 11 bases between. The CDR3 extends over 13 amino acids. Per germline, CDR1 LGHNA and CDR2 YNFKEQ.

This TCR came from a man between 18 and 29 years old in good health. Sequenced material: naive CD8+ T cells sorted from blood. V is TRBV4-2 and J is TRBJ2-7; the D is unclear. CDR3 amino acids: CASSQSPSDEQYF. The CDR3 DNA sequence: TGTGCCAGCAGCCAGAGTCCCTCGGACGAGCAGTACTTC.